Each of the 26 T cell receptor beta chains below was sequenced from the same sample in a study of beta chain features in type 1 diabetes. Expressed TCRB transcripts were sequenced after all isolated RNA was converted to cDNA. Libraries were prepared by immunoSEQ multiplex PCR; TCRdb keeps only in-frame clonotypes and omits some of them. The table has under 450,000 clones, approximately 15% seen once. Specimen: naive CD4+ T cells from blood. Source of these receptors: a woman younger than 30 in good health.

V and J are TRBV28 and TRBJ2-5; 7 bases agree with TRBD1. The CDR3 runs to 13 residues. Germline trimming cut 4 bases from V and 3 bases from J; bases unmatched to any gene: 2. CDR1 is MDHEN, CDR2 SYDVKM, per germline. The CDR3 region is CASSSGQEETQYF. The DNA of the CDR3 is TGTGCCAGCAGTTCCGGACAGGAAGAGACCCAGTACTTC.

The gene calls are TRBV7-9 and TRBJ1-2, with D tentatively TRBD1 (6 bases). The CDR3 is made up of 14 amino acids. The ends were cut back, 1 base at V and 2 bases at J, with 8 bases in the middle. Germline V CDR1 and CDR2: SEHNR, FQNEAQ (reference sequence). In DNA, the CDR3 is TGTGCCAGCAGCTTAGTCCAGGGGAACTATGGCTACACCTTC. Translating gives CASSLVQGNYGYTF.

This rearrangement joins TRBV28 to TRBJ2-5, with D possibly TRBD2 on 6 matching bases. The J call may be wrong; the DNA end is better matched by TRBJ2-7. CDR3 length: 11 residues. CDR1 and CDR2 from the germline V gene are MDHEN and SYDVKM. The CDR3 here is CVAGTSDEQYF. The CDR3 region has the DNA TGTGTCGCCGGGACTTCAGACGAGCAGTACTTC.

The chain carries TRBV25-1 and TRBJ2-3, with a tentative D call TRBD1 (8 bases). CDR3 length: 14 amino acids. The germline V gene encodes CDR1 MGHDK and CDR2 SYGVNS. V gave up 8 bases and J gave up 6 bases, with 18 bases separating them. The CDR3 loop reads CASVDDRGGDTQYF. The CDR3 region has the DNA TGTGCCAGCGTAGATGACAGGGGAGGGGATACGCAGTATTTT.

V and J are TRBV30 and TRBJ2-7, with 7 bases aligning to TRBD1. The ends lost 1 base at V and 4 bases at J; junction bases unmatched: 1. Per germline, CDR1 GTSNPN and CDR2 SVGIG (reference sequence). There are 12 residues in the CDR3. In DNA form, the CDR3 reads TGTGCCTGGAGTGCGGGACAGTACGAGCAGTACTTC. Protein product: CAWSAGQYEQYF. Based on the CDR3 plus reference TRBV30 and TRBJ2-7, the full variable domain is SQTIHQWPATLVQPVGSPLSLECTVEGTSNPNLYWYRQAAGRGLQLLFYSVGIGQISSEVPQNLSASRPQDRQFILSSKKLLLSDSGFYLCAWSAGQYEQYFGPGTRLTVT.

CDR3 in amino acids: CATVAGAGNEQFF. Written as DNA, the CDR3 is TGTGCCACCGTAGCGGGAGCGGGCAATGAGCAGTTCTTC. The chain uses TRBV6-5 and TRBJ2-1; 9 bases fit TRBD2. The CDR3 runs 13 residues. Unmatched junction bases numbered 7, after V lost 10 bases and J lost 6 bases. Germline V gene sequence: CDR1 MNHEY, CDR2 SVGAGI.

This clone was counted between two and nine times. This chain uses TRBV7-9 with TRBJ1-2; possible D gene TRBD1, 6 bases. This CDR3 comprises 15 residues. Germline V CDR1 and CDR2: SEHNR, FQNEAQ (reference sequence). V was clipped by 4 bases and J by 0 bases, with 12 bases between them. CDR3 sequence reads: CASSSSDRANYGYTF. The CDR3 DNA sequence: TGTGCCAGCAGCTCCTCGGACAGAGCTAACTATGGCTACACCTTC.

V and J are TRBV19 and TRBJ1-1, with TRBD1 matching 8 bases. CDR3 length: 15 amino acids. Trimming took 5 bases from V and 0 from J; bases not matched to a gene: 5. The germline gives CDR1 LNHDA, CDR2 SQIVND (reference sequence). The CDR3 DNA reads TGTGCCAGTAGTGTCGTGGACAGGGTGAACACTGAAGCTTTCTTT. This encodes CASSVVDRVNTEAFF.

The rearrangement joins TRBV27 to TRBJ2-1, with 8 bases that match TRBD2. The CDR3 length is 15 residues. Trimming took 3 bases from V and 8 from J; bases not matched to a gene: 9. Per germline, CDR1 MNHEY and CDR2 SMNVEV (reference sequence). The CDR3: CASSFGSGSRDEQFF. The CDR3 nucleotides read TGTGCCAGCAGTTTCGGGAGCGGGAGTAGGGATGAGCAGTTCTTC.

The table lists this clone with a few counts. CDR3 protein: CASSQGLAGSNTGELFF. The CDR3 coding sequence is TGTGCCAGCAGCCAAGGACTAGCGGGATCGAACACCGGGGAGCTGTTTTTT. The chain combines TRBV4-2 with TRBJ2-2, with 11 bases that match TRBD2. Germline trimming cut 1 base from V and 0 bases from J; bases unmatched to any gene: 1. This CDR3 spans 17 amino acids. From germline, CDR1 is LGHNA and CDR2 YNFKEQ.

The chain recombines TRBV2 with TRBJ2-3, with 8 bases identical to TRBD1. The junction had 13 bases not matched to a gene; V was cut back by 11 bases and J by 6 bases. There are 14 residues in the CDR3. Germline CDR1 and CDR2: SNHLY and FYNNEI. CDR3 protein: CAGGGQGGGDTQYF. DNA of the CDR3: TGTGCCGGGGGAGGACAGGGCGGTGGGGATACGCAGTATTTT.

Only a few counts were recorded for this clone. The CDR3 here is CASSPPPSYEQYF. Here the CDR3 DNA reads TGTGCCAGCAGCCCCCCCCCGTCCTACGAGCAGTACTTC. The chain couples TRBV7-2 to TRBJ2-7; no reliable D call. The ends were cut back, 5 bases at V and 1 base at J, with 9 bases in the middle. The CDR3 covers 13 residues. Germline V gene data show CDR1 as SGHTA and CDR2 as FQGNSA.

The chain combines TRBV5-1 with TRBJ2-5; tentatively, D is TRBD1 (6 bases). The CDR3 contains 14 residues. Germline V CDR1 and CDR2: SGHRS, YFSETQ. Trimming cost V 8 bases and J 2 bases, with 16 bases left between them. The CDR3 bases are TGCGCCAGTTGTACCGGGACATTACAAGAGACCCAGTACTTC. It codes for CASCTGTLQETQYF.

This clone has only a few counts. This sample also contains other DNA sequences that code for the same CDR3. The V call is TRBV10-3, the J call TRBJ2-7, with TRBD1 matching over 11 bases. The germline V gene has CDR1 ENHRY and CDR2 SYGVKD. J was trimmed by 7 bases and V by 2 bases; bases with no gene match: 4. The CDR3 spans 14 residues. This CDR3 is CAISEGTGGYEQYF. CDR3 nucleotides: TGTGCCATCAGTGAGGGGACAGGGGGATATGAGCAGTACTTC.

The chain links TRBV7-2 to TRBJ2-1; D perhaps matches TRBD1 (7 bases). The germline gives CDR1 SGHTA, CDR2 FQGNSA. Between the trimmed V and J ends, which lost 0 bases and 2 bases, there was a span of 17 bases. This CDR3 is built from 18 residues. The CDR3 coding sequence is TGTGCCAGCAGCTTAGCCCCCCGGGGGACAGCCACCTACAATGAGCAGTTCTTC. It specifies CASSLAPRGTATYNEQFF.

This clone was detected a few times. The genes are TRBV18 and TRBJ2-3; D might be TRBD2 (5 bases). Trimming stripped 6 bases from V and 2 bases from J, with 12 bases between. Germline V gene data show CDR1 as KGHSH and CDR2 as LQKENI. This CDR3 region has 14 residues. The CDR3 is CASSRVGDTDTQYF. The CDR3 DNA follows: TGTGCCAGCTCCCGAGTCGGGGACACAGATACGCAGTATTTT. Complete variable domain (other parts from reference TRBV18 and TRBJ2-3): NAGVMQNPRHLVRRRGQEARLRCSPMKGHSHVYWYRQLPEEGLKFMVYLQKENIIDESGMPKERFSAEFPKEGPSILRIQQVVRGDSAAYFCASSRVGDTDTQYFGPGTRLTVL.

The chain employs TRBV4-2 and TRBJ2-7; maybe TRBD1 (5 bases). Germline CDR1 reads LGHNA; CDR2 reads YNFKEQ. The CDR3 consists of 15 residues. Trimming stripped 1 base from V and 5 bases from J, with 15 bases between. This CDR3 is CASSQGQGLNHEQYF. DNA of the CDR3: TGTGCCAGCAGCCAAGGGCAGGGCCTCAACCACGAGCAGTACTTC.

This clone was seen only a few times. V gene TRBV11-2 combines with J gene TRBJ2-3, with 9 nucleotides matching TRBD2. V gave up 1 base and J gave up 1 base; unmatched junction bases: 3. The germline gives CDR1 SGHAT, CDR2 FQNNGV. The CDR3 has 16 residues. The CDR3 protein is CASSLGLADRTDTQYF. CDR3 bases: TGTGCCAGCAGCTTAGGACTAGCGGACCGCACAGATACGCAGTATTTT. The full variable domain, completed using reference TRBV11-2 and TRBJ2-3, is EAGVAQSPRYKIIEKRQSVAFWCNPISGHATLYWYQQILGQGPKLLIQFQNNGVVDDSQLPKDRFSAERLKGVDSTLKIQPAKLEDSAVYLCASSLGLADRTDTQYFGPGTRLTVL.

V usage is TRBV5-1 and J usage is TRBJ2-5; unclear D gene. The V and J ends lost 0 bases and 1 base respectively, with 4 bases between them. The length of the CDR3 is 13 residues. Germline CDR1 is SGHRS and CDR2 is YFSETQ. The CDR3, as DNA: TGCGCCAGCAGCTTGGCCATCCAAGAGACCCAGTACTTC. Amino acid sequence: CASSLAIQETQYF.

The chain employs TRBV11-2 and TRBJ2-3; D unclear. With 8 bases removed from V and 0 bases from J, the gap between germline ends came to 6 bases. This CDR3 comprises 12 residues. Germline loops: CDR1 SGHAT, CDR2 FQNNGV. The CDR3 coding sequence is TGTGCCAGCTCTACTAGCACAGATACGCAGTATTTT. Translated: CASSTSTDTQYF. The full variable domain, completed using reference TRBV11-2 and TRBJ2-3, is EAGVAQSPRYKIIEKRQSVAFWCNPISGHATLYWYQQILGQGPKLLIQFQNNGVVDDSQLPKDRFSAERLKGVDSTLKIQPAKLEDSAVYLCASSTSTDTQYFGPGTRLTVL.

V and J are TRBV15 and TRBJ1-5, with 9 bases identical to TRBD1. Trimming took 0 bases from V and 6 from J; bases not matched to a gene: 3. CDR1 LNHNV and CDR2 YYDKDF come from the germline V gene (reference sequence). There are 15 residues in the CDR3. The CDR3 bases are TGTGCCACCAGCAGAGAAACAGGGGGCTTTCAGCCCCAGCATTTT. Protein: CATSRETGGFQPQHF. Full variable domain (missing parts from reference TRBV15 and TRBJ1-5): DAMVIQNPRYQVTQFGKPVTLSCSQTLNHNVMYWYQQKSSQAPKLLFHYYDKDFNNEADTPDNFQSRRPNTSFCFLDIRSPGLGDTAMYLCATSRETGGFQPQHFGDGTRLSIL.

This clone was found a few times. This sequence joins TRBV5-1 and TRBJ1-1, with 8 positions matching TRBD1. The junction had 2 bases not matched to a gene; V was cut back by 4 bases and J by 3 bases. Germline V gives CDR1 SGHRS, CDR2 YFSETQ. This CDR3 is built from 13 residues. The CDR3 DNA reads TGCGCCAGCAGCGTGGACAGGGACACTGAAGCTTTCTTT. Residues: CASSVDRDTEAFF.

The rearrangement joins TRBV14 to TRBJ2-7, with D perhaps matching TRBD1 (5 bases). Trimming removed 4 bases from V and 2 bases from J, with 21 bases in between. Germline lookup yields CDR1 SGHDN and CDR2 FVKESK. There are 17 residues in the CDR3. For the CDR3, the DNA is TGTGCCAGCAGCCCCTCAGGAGACAGAACCTTGACCTACGAGCAGTACTTC. Its protein product is CASSPSGDRTLTYEQYF.

The table lists this clone with a few counts. CDR3 coding DNA: TGTGCCAGCAGCGGGGGGGGACAGGGCTCCTACAATGAGCAGTTCTTC. It translates to CASSGGGQGSYNEQFF. The J gene is TRBJ2-1, the V gene TRBV5-4; 9 bases map to TRBD1. Germline assignment: CDR1 SGHNT and CDR2 YYREEE (reference sequence). The trim removed 4 bases at V and 0 bases at J, leaving 5 bases unmatched. The CDR3 is 16 amino acids.

The rearrangement uses TRBV4-2 and TRBJ2-4; the match to TRBD2 covers 9 bases. V was pared by 10 bases and J by 7 bases, with 20 bases of the junction left unmatched. CDR3 length: 17 residues. Germline V lookup: CDR1 LGHNA, CDR2 YNFKEQ. This CDR3 is CATSPHRTSDDLNIQYF. The DNA for the CDR3 is TGTGCCACAAGCCCTCATCGGACTAGCGATGATTTGAACATTCAGTACTTC.

This clone appeared a few times. The chain couples TRBV25-1 to TRBJ2-3, with 7 bases identical to TRBD1. This CDR3 comprises 14 residues. The ends lost 4 bases at V and 2 bases at J; junction bases unmatched: 3. The germline CDR1 and CDR2 sequences are MGHDK and SYGVNS. This CDR3 reads CASSGGQFTDTQYF. The CDR3 DNA is TGTGCCAGCAGTGGGGGACAGTTCACAGATACGCAGTATTTT.